These 17 T cell receptor beta chains share one sample of origin, sequenced in a study of monozygotic twins with cystic fibrosis. Measured with immunoSEQ multiplex PCR; TCRdb has only the in-frame clones, and not every one. The table has tens of thousands of clones, approximately 67% seen once. Sequenced: blood. Receptor source: a girl aged 5 to 17 with cystic fibrosis.

The V call is TRBV6-5, the J call TRBJ2-7, with D unresolved. Germline assignment: CDR1 MNHEY and CDR2 SVGAGI. V was clipped by 4 bases and J by 2 bases, with 12 bases between them. CDR3 length: 14 amino acids. The CDR3 loop is CASSCPDRPYEQYV. The CDR3 DNA sequence: TGTGCCAGCAGTTGTCCGGACCGTCCCTACGAGCAGTACGTC.

V and J are TRBV19 and TRBJ1-1; perhaps TRBD1 as D (5 bases). V was trimmed by 4 bases and J by 0 bases, leaving 18 bases between them. Germline assignment: CDR1 LNHDA and CDR2 SQIVND (reference sequence). This CDR3 region has 17 residues. DNA for the CDR3: TGTGCCAGTAGTACACAGGTCAACGTACTTATGAACACTGAAGCTTTCTTT. This sequence encodes CASSTQVNVLMNTEAFF.

V usage is TRBV10-2 and J usage is TRBJ2-5; TRBD2 is a possible D gene (5 bases). The germline CDR1 and CDR2 sequences are WSHSY and SAAADI. Trimming shortened V by 4 bases and J by 4 bases, and 10 bases separated the two germline ends. CDR3 length equals 13 residues. CDR3 loop: CASSAGKAETQYF. CDR3 nucleotide sequence: TGCGCCAGCAGTGCGGGGAAGGCAGAGACCCAGTACTTC.

The rearrangement links TRBV4-3 to TRBJ1-1; D perhaps matches TRBD1 (5 bases). There are 14 residues in the CDR3. CDR1 LGHNA and CDR2 YSLEER come from the germline V gene. With 3 bases removed from V and 8 bases from J, the gap between germline ends came to 16 bases. CDR3 sequence reads: CASSQSPGRGEAFF. CDR3 bases: TGCGCCAGCAGCCAGTCACCGGGACGGGGGGAAGCTTTCTTT.

This clone was detected only a few times. This rearrangement joins TRBV10-2 to TRBJ1-4; D ambiguous. This CDR3 region has 14 residues. V dropped 4 bases and J dropped 4 bases, with 10 bases sitting between them. Germline CDR1 is WSHSY and CDR2 is SAAADI. Written as DNA, the CDR3 is TGCGCCAGCAGTGCGGAAAGGGTTAATGAAAAACTGTTTTTT. It encodes CASSAERVNEKLFF.

V and J are TRBV18 and TRBJ2-3; D not certain. The CDR3 runs to 14 residues. V was trimmed by 3 bases and J by 0 bases, leaving 7 bases between them. The germline V gene encodes CDR1 KGHSH and CDR2 LQKENI. This CDR3 is CASSPQSSTDTQYF. The DNA for the CDR3 is TGTGCCAGCTCACCGCAAAGTAGCACAGATACGCAGTATTTT.

This rearrangement joins TRBV5-5 to TRBJ2-7, with TRBD1 matching 8 bases. CDR1 and CDR2 (germline): SGHKS, YYEKEE (reference sequence). The trim removed 1 base at V and 2 bases at J, leaving 5 bases unmatched. The CDR3 contains 15 residues. The CDR3 DNA is TGTGCCAGCAGCTTGTACGTGACAGGGGCCTACGAGCAGTACTTC. It translates to CASSLYVTGAYEQYF.

The chain carries TRBV7-9 and TRBJ1-1; D unresolved. The length of the CDR3 is 12 residues. Germline values: CDR1 SEHNR, CDR2 FQNEAQ (reference sequence). Trimming removed 5 bases from V and 7 bases from J, with 11 bases in between. The CDR3 sequence: CASSPGAFEAFF. Written as DNA, the CDR3 is TGTGCCAGCAGCCCGGGAGCGTTTGAAGCTTTCTTT.

The chain recombines TRBV28 with TRBJ1-1; D unclear. The V gene lost 6 bases and the J gene lost 1 base, with 18 bases spanning the gap. Germline CDR1 reads MDHEN; CDR2 reads SYDVKM. CDR3 size: 16 residues. CDR3 sequence: CASRYMVGRSNTEAFF. The CDR3 DNA follows: TGTGCCAGCAGGTATATGGTGGGGAGGTCGAACACTGAAGCTTTCTTT.

V is TRBV30 and J is TRBJ1-1, with D uncertain. V was cut by 6 bases and J by 0 bases, with 11 bases left in between. Looked up from germline, CDR1 is GTSNPN and CDR2 is SVGIG (reference sequence). There are 13 residues in the CDR3. CDR3 bases: TGTGCCTGTTTTGGGCCGATGAACACTGAAGCTTTCTTT. It translates to CACFGPMNTEAFF.

The chain links TRBV7-2 to TRBJ2-3; 7 bases align to TRBD1. The ends lost 3 bases at V and 8 bases at J; junction bases unmatched: 5. CDR1 SGHTA and CDR2 FQGNSA come from the germline V gene. The CDR3 extends over 13 amino acids. CDR3 protein: CASSFEGAGTQYF. For the CDR3, the DNA is TGTGCCAGCAGCTTTGAGGGGGCTGGTACGCAGTATTTT.

The J gene is TRBJ2-7, the V gene TRBV29-1; 9 positions agree with TRBD2. Germline CDR1 and CDR2: SQVTM and ANQGSEA. Trimming cost V 3 bases and J 0 bases; bases outside gene matches: 6. This CDR3 is built from 15 residues. Here the CDR3 reads CSVDMREGSSYEQYF. Here the CDR3 DNA reads TGCAGCGTTGATATGCGGGAGGGAAGCTCCTACGAGCAGTACTTC.

This clone occurred a few times. V is TRBV5-4 and J is TRBJ1-1; possible D gene TRBD1, 6 bases. CDR1 is SGHNT and CDR2 is YYREEE in the germline V gene (reference sequence). CDR3 length equals 14 residues. The V and J ends lost 4 bases and 5 bases respectively, with 15 bases between them. In DNA form, the CDR3 reads TGTGCCAGCAGCGAGGACAGCCGCAGGACTGAAGCTTTCTTT. It codes for CASSEDSRRTEAFF. The complete variable domain, with remaining parts taken from reference TRBV5-4 and TRBJ1-1, reads ETGVTQSPTHLIKTRGQQVTLRCSSQSGHNTVSWYQQALGQGPQFIFQYYREEENGRGNFPPRFSGLQFPNYSSELNVNALELDDSALYLCASSEDSRRTEAFFGQGTRLTVV.

This chain links TRBV29-1 with TRBJ1-1; weak D call: TRBD1 (6 bases). The CDR3 has 12 residues. Looked up from germline, CDR1 is SQVTM and CDR2 is ANQGSEA. Trimming shortened V by 3 bases and J by 10 bases, and 15 bases separated the two germline ends. Here the CDR3 DNA reads TGCAGCGTTGATGGACACAGGGAGGTAGCTTTCTTT. Amino acid sequence: CSVDGHREVAFF.

This clone was observed a few times. CDR3 nucleotides: TGTGCCAGCAGCTCGCCGACTGCGACACCTTACGAGCAGTACTTC. It translates to CASSSPTATPYEQYF. The chain joins TRBV7-9 to TRBJ2-7; unclear D gene. V dropped 4 bases and J dropped 4 bases, with 17 bases sitting between them. The CDR3 runs to 15 residues. The V gene's germline CDR1 is SEHNR and CDR2 FQNEAQ (reference sequence).

The chain combines TRBV9 with TRBJ1-5; no reliable D call. Germline loops: CDR1 SGDLS, CDR2 YYNGEE. Trimming pared 0 bases from V and 3 bases from J, leaving 13 bases between. There are 16 residues in the CDR3. The CDR3 region is CASSVGGDGNNQPQHF. In nucleotides, the CDR3 is TGTGCCAGCAGCGTAGGGGGTGACGGCAACAATCAGCCCCAGCATTTT.

This chain joins TRBV6-6 and TRBJ2-7, with D maybe TRBD2 (5 bases). V was shortened by 4 bases and J by 0 bases, with 10 bases between the two germline ends. The length of the CDR3 is 14 residues. Germline lookup yields CDR1 MNHNY and CDR2 SVGAGI (reference sequence). The CDR3 here is CASSSEGLSYEQYV. The CDR3 DNA reads TGTGCCAGCAGTTCCGAGGGCCTCTCCTACGAGCAGTACGTC.